Below, 30 T cell receptor beta chains from the same sample are listed, as sequenced in a study of T cell repertoires in cytomegalovirus infection. Which antigens these TCRs recognize remains unknown. MiXCR, applied by TCRdb to the reads, yields one record per CDR3 protein. The sample holds 640,000 or so distinct CDR3 sequences; around 32% are singletons and the top ten take approximately 18%. Specimen: cultured PBMCs, collected from culture after CMV antigen stimulation. These receptors were collected from a human donor in good health (CMV status not recorded). Some clones in this sample may be carry-over from other donors' samples.

This clonotype was found a few times. This chain connects TRBV10-3 to TRBJ2-1; D remains ambiguous. CDR1 is ENHRY, CDR2 SYGVKD, per germline. The CDR3 runs 14 residues. V was trimmed by 8 bases and J by 4 bases, leaving 15 bases between them. CDR3 sequence (DNA): TGTGCCATCGCCTCTCAACTACCATACAATGAGCAGTTCTTC. Its translation: CAIASQLPYNEQFF.

This clonotype appeared many times. The J gene is TRBJ1-1, the V gene TRBV6-5, with TRBD1 as a possible D gene (6 bases). CDR3 length: 14 residues. V was trimmed by 1 base and J by 1 base, leaving 7 bases between them. Germline lookup yields CDR1 MNHEY and CDR2 SVGAGI. The CDR3 sequence is CASSYWGANTEAFF. In nucleotides, the CDR3 is TGTGCCAGCAGTTACTGGGGGGCGAACACTGAAGCTTTCTTT.

The rearrangement joins TRBV5-1 to TRBJ2-1, with D possibly being TRBD1 or TRBD2 (5 bases each). CDR1 is SGHRS, CDR2 YFSETQ, per germline. Trimming cost V 0 bases and J 0 bases, with 16 bases left between them. The CDR3 contains 18 residues. As DNA, the CDR3 is TGCGCCAGCAGCTTGGGTAGGGACGGCAGTGGCTCCTACAATGAGCAGTTCTTC. Protein product: CASSLGRDGSGSYNEQFF.

This clonotype came up a few times. V usage is TRBV19 and J usage is TRBJ2-6, with D perhaps matching TRBD1 (5 bases). Trimming shortened V by 7 bases and J by 2 bases, and 18 bases separated the two germline ends. This CDR3 comprises 17 residues. Germline assignment: CDR1 LNHDA and CDR2 SQIVND (reference sequence). CDR3 amino acids: CASMHGQGSAGANVLTF. DNA for the CDR3: TGTGCCAGTATGCACGGGCAGGGATCGGCTGGGGCCAACGTCCTGACTTTC.

J is TRBJ2-4 and V is TRBV19, with D possibly being TRBD1 (6 bases). CDR1 and CDR2 from the germline V gene are LNHDA and SQIVND (reference sequence). V lost 4 bases and J lost 8, with 12 bases in between. This CDR3 contains 13 residues. This CDR3 is CASSNTGWDIQYF. The CDR3 DNA reads TGTGCCAGTAGTAATACAGGGTGGGACATTCAGTACTTC.

The V call is TRBV27, the J call TRBJ2-1; 7 bases fit TRBD1. Germline trimming cut 8 bases from V and 6 bases from J; bases unmatched to any gene: 10. The germline CDR1 and CDR2 sequences are MNHEY and SMNVEV (reference sequence). There are 14 residues in the CDR3. CDR3 nucleotide sequence: TGTGCCAGCGCAACAGGGGCCCCTCCCAATGAGCAGTTCTTC. It is translated as CASATGAPPNEQFF.

This clonotype was recorded a few times. The chain uses TRBV10-3 and TRBJ1-2; no clear D. CDR3 length: 12 amino acids. CDR1 ENHRY and CDR2 SYGVKD come from the germline V gene. Trimming took 6 bases from V and 8 from J, leaving 13 bases between them. The CDR3 coding sequence is TGTGCCATCAGACCGGCGGGCGGGGGCTACACCTTC. Its protein is CAIRPAGGGYTF.

The CDR3 DNA reads TGCAGTGCTAGTCGCCGACAGGGCATAAATCAGCCCCAGCATTTT. This gives the protein CSASRRQGINQPQHF. V gene TRBV20-1 combines with J gene TRBJ1-5, with 7 nucleotides matching TRBD1. V shed 3 bases and J 4 bases; nucleotides not matched to a gene: 9. CDR1 and CDR2 (germline): DFQATT, SNEGSKA (reference sequence). CDR3 length: 15 residues.

V gene TRBV2 combines with J gene TRBJ2-7, with 11 positions matching TRBD1. There are 13 residues in the CDR3. CDR1 is SNHLY, CDR2 FYNNEI, per germline. Trimming at V came to 7 bases and at J to 7 bases, leaving 6 bases not matched to a gene. The CDR3 loop reads CASMRGTGGEQYF. CDR3 nucleotides: TGTGCCAGCATGAGGGGGACAGGGGGGGAGCAGTACTTC.

The table lists this clonotype with a few counts. This rearrangement joins TRBV5-6 to TRBJ2-7; the match to TRBD2 covers 9 bases. Trimming removed 0 bases from V and 3 bases from J; junction bases left unmatched: 4. Germline loops: CDR1 SGHDT, CDR2 YYEEEE. This CDR3 contains 15 residues. This chain's CDR3 is CASSLAASGDYEQYF. The CDR3 DNA is TGTGCCAGCAGCTTGGCGGCTAGCGGGGACTACGAGCAGTACTTC.

V usage is TRBV7-9 and J usage is TRBJ2-5; D may correspond to TRBD1 or TRBD2 (5 bases each). With 6 bases removed from V and 4 bases from J, the gap between germline ends came to 9 bases. The CDR3 consists of 12 residues. Germline V gives CDR1 SEHNR, CDR2 FQNEAQ (reference sequence). Here the CDR3 reads CASRGDGETQYF. The DNA of the CDR3 is TGTGCCAGCAGGGGGGATGGAGAGACCCAGTACTTC.

The rearrangement joins TRBV12-3 or TRBV12-4 to TRBJ2-5, with a possible D match to TRBD2 (7 bases). CDR3 length: 16 residues. The ends were cut back, 5 bases at V and 1 base at J, with 17 bases in the middle. Written as DNA, the CDR3 is TGTGCCAGCAGTCCCATGAGGGGGGGGGGCCAAGAGACCCAGTACTTC. Translation: CASSPMRGGGQETQYF.

The chain employs TRBV19 and TRBJ2-3; D tentatively reads TRBD1 or TRBD2 (5 bases each). The germline CDR1 and CDR2 sequences are LNHDA and SQIVND (reference sequence). CDR3 length equals 17 residues. Trimming removed 0 bases from V and 6 bases from J, with 19 bases in between. DNA for the CDR3: TGTGCCAGTAGTATAGACCCTCCGCCAGGGAGTTGGGATACGCAGTATTTT. Translation gives CASSIDPPPGSWDTQYF.

This clonotype was seen many times. This chain joins TRBV7-2 and TRBJ1-5, with 7 bases fitting TRBD1. After removal of 5 bases from V and 0 bases from J, the junction contained 13 bases not matched to a gene. This CDR3 has 18 residues. Germline CDR1 SGHTA, CDR2 FQGNSA. CDR3: CASSPNPGTGASNQPQHF. The CDR3 bases are TGTGCCAGCAGCCCAAACCCCGGAACAGGGGCTAGCAATCAGCCCCAGCATTTT.

This clonotype was seen many times. The V gene is TRBV12-3 or TRBV12-4, the J gene TRBJ1-5; 10 positions match TRBD1. The CDR3 consists of 16 residues. The V segment lost 8 bases and the J segment 1 base; nucleotides outside the gene matches: 8. The DNA of the CDR3 is TGTGCCAGCGGGAGACAGGGGGCGGCGAGCAATCAGCCCCAGCATTTT. Translating gives CASGRQGAASNQPQHF.

The chain recombines TRBV6-6 with TRBJ2-2; 7 positions agree with TRBD1. The V and J ends lost 7 bases and 3 bases, in that order; junction bases with no gene match: 2. The V gene's germline CDR1 is MNHNY and CDR2 SVGAGI (reference sequence). CDR3 length: 13 residues. This chain's CDR3 is CASNTGDTGELFF. In nucleotides, the CDR3 is TGTGCCAGCAACACAGGGGACACCGGGGAGCTGTTTTTT.

The table lists this clonotype with a few counts. The chain carries TRBV2 and TRBJ2-3; D might be TRBD2 (6 bases). The CDR3 consists of 12 residues. Germline V gene lookup returns CDR1 SNHLY and CDR2 FYNNEI. The V end was cut by 10 bases, the J end by 5 bases, with 13 bases between. DNA for the CDR3: TGTGCCACAAAGGACGGGGGAGATACGCAGTATTTT. This gives the protein CATKDGGDTQYF.

This clonotype came up a few times. This chain joins TRBV19 and TRBJ2-7, with TRBD2 matching 7 bases. The CDR3 extends over 16 amino acids. The junction had 11 bases not matched to a gene; V was cut back by 6 bases and J by 0 bases. Germline V gene lookup returns CDR1 LNHDA and CDR2 SQIVND (reference sequence). CDR3 amino acids: CASSYFPTSSSYEQYF. CDR3 DNA: TGTGCCAGTAGCTACTTTCCGACTAGCTCCTCCTACGAGCAGTACTTC.

The chain carries TRBV11-2 and TRBJ2-2; 11 nucleotides line up with TRBD2. CDR1 SGHAT and CDR2 FQNNGV come from the germline V gene. The CDR3 sequence is 21 residues long. V dropped 4 bases and J dropped 3; count of bases not matched to a gene: 19. CDR3 amino acids: CASSYTFPALAGGPYTGELFF. CDR3 DNA sequence: TGTGCCAGCAGCTACACCTTTCCTGCATTAGCGGGAGGGCCTTACACCGGGGAGCTGTTTTTT.

V is TRBV5-4 and J is TRBJ2-5; TRBD1 matches 7 bases. The CDR3 runs to 15 residues. The germline V gene encodes CDR1 SGHNT and CDR2 YYREEE (reference sequence). Trimming at V came to 0 bases and at J to 3 bases, leaving 5 bases not matched to a gene. The CDR3 here is CASSLVGTAKETQYF. The CDR3 coding sequence is TGTGCCAGCAGCTTGGTCGGGACAGCAAAAGAGACCCAGTACTTC. Full variable domain (remainder filled in from reference TRBV5-4 and TRBJ2-5): ETGVTQSPTHLIKTRGQQVTLRCSSQSGHNTVSWYQQALGQGPQFIFQYYREEENGRGNFPPRFSGLQFPNYSSELNVNALELDDSALYLCASSLVGTAKETQYFGPGTRLLVL.

The J gene is TRBJ1-1, the V gene TRBV28; D is unresolved. Germline loops: CDR1 MDHEN, CDR2 SYDVKM. V lost 1 base and J 8 bases, leaving 5 bases between the germline ends. The CDR3 runs to 11 residues. For the CDR3, the DNA is TGTGCCAGCAGTTTATCCCCCGAAGCTTTCTTT. Translated, it gives CASSLSPEAFF. The full variable domain, in which reference TRBV28 and TRBJ1-1 provide the parts outside the CDR3, is DVKVTQSSRYLVKRTGEKVFLECVQDMDHENMFWYRQDPGLGLRLIYFSYDVKMKEKGDIPEGYSVSREKKERFSLILESASTNQTSMYLCASSLSPEAFFGQGTRLTVV.

The genes are TRBV27 and TRBJ2-7, with D unclear. From germline, CDR1 is MNHEY and CDR2 SMNVEV (reference sequence). This CDR3 has 13 residues. V lost 6 bases and J 0 bases, leaving 9 bases between the germline ends. The CDR3 nucleotides are TGTGCCAGCAGGGCAGCCGGCTCCTACGAGCAGTACTTC. It encodes CASRAAGSYEQYF.

The chain joins TRBV19 to TRBJ2-3; D call uncertain. Trimming pared 5 bases from V and 0 bases from J, leaving 15 bases between. CDR1 and CDR2 (germline): LNHDA, SQIVND (reference sequence). CDR3 size: 16 residues. CDR3 sequence reads: CASSGSGHPSTDTQYF. The CDR3 DNA reads TGTGCCAGTAGTGGGTCAGGCCATCCAAGCACAGATACGCAGTATTTT.

This clonotype occurred many times. The gene calls are TRBV7-2 and TRBJ2-5; TRBD1 is a possible D gene (6 bases). Trimming shortened V by 0 bases and J by 5 bases, and 10 bases separated the two germline ends. Germline CDR1 is SGHTA and CDR2 is FQGNSA. The CDR3 length is 14 residues. CDR3 sequence reads: CASSLAGARETQYF. CDR3 DNA: TGTGCCAGCAGCTTAGCGGGGGCTCGGGAGACCCAGTACTTC.

This chain uses TRBV7-2 with TRBJ1-2, with D possibly matching TRBD1 (6 bases). The V end lost 3 bases, the J end lost 7 bases, and 15 bases lay between the germline ends. The CDR3 covers 14 residues. Per the germline V gene, CDR1 is SGHTA and CDR2 is FQGNSA. The CDR3 sequence is CASSFGGPVGGYTF. CDR3 in DNA: TGTGCCAGCAGCTTTGGGGGGCCGGTTGGTGGCTACACCTTC. The full variable domain, its missing parts supplied by reference TRBV7-2 and TRBJ1-2, is GAGVSQSPSNKVTEKGKDVELRCDPISGHTALYWYRQSLGQGLEFLIYFQGNSAPDKSGLPSDRFSAERTGGSVSTLTIQRTQQEDSAVYLCASSFGGPVGGYTFGSGTRLTVV.

The chain combines TRBV7-6 with TRBJ1-1; D is perhaps TRBD1 (5 bases). The CDR3 spans 14 residues. Between the trimmed V and J ends, which lost 0 bases and 5 bases, there was a span of 10 bases. Germline V gene lookup returns CDR1 SGHVS and CDR2 FNYEAQ. The CDR3 is CASSLAGDGTEAFF. The CDR3 region has the DNA TGTGCCAGCAGCTTAGCGGGGGATGGGACTGAAGCTTTCTTT.

The V and J genes are TRBV27 and TRBJ1-1; D possibly corresponds to TRBD1 (5 bases). V lost 1 base and J lost 7, with 10 bases in between. Germline V gene data show CDR1 as MNHEY and CDR2 as SMNVEV (reference sequence). This CDR3 region has 13 residues. The CDR3 sequence is CASSLWGRGEAFF. The CDR3 DNA follows: TGTGCCAGCAGTTTATGGGGCCGTGGTGAAGCTTTCTTT.

This clonotype was seen a few times. The chain uses TRBV11-2 and TRBJ2-3; D is possibly TRBD2 (7 bases). V gave up 4 bases and J gave up 12 bases, with 14 bases separating them. The length of the CDR3 is 12 residues. Germline V gene sequence: CDR1 SGHAT, CDR2 FQNNGV. The CDR3 is CASSSPSGGQYF. CDR3 sequence (DNA): TGTGCCAGCAGCTCTCCTTCGGGGGGCCAGTATTTT. Full variable domain (outside the CDR3, taken from reference TRBV11-2 and TRBJ2-3): EAGVAQSPRYKIIEKRQSVAFWCNPISGHATLYWYQQILGQGPKLLIQFQNNGVVDDSQLPKDRFSAERLKGVDSTLKIQPAKLEDSAVYLCASSSPSGGQYFGPGTRLTVL.

V is TRBV7-2 and J is TRBJ2-2, with D perhaps TRBD2 (6 bases). In germline, CDR1 is SGHTA, CDR2 FQGNSA. This CDR3 contains 15 residues. V dropped 1 base and J dropped 6 bases, with 12 bases sitting between them. The CDR3 loop reads CASSLVGSLAGELFF. The DNA for the CDR3 is TGTGCCAGCAGCTTAGTCGGGAGCTTGGCCGGGGAGCTGTTTTTT.

The chain recombines TRBV6-5 with TRBJ2-1; D may be TRBD1 (6 bases). CDR1 MNHEY and CDR2 SVGAGI come from the germline V gene. The CDR3 has 14 residues. Trimming removed 5 bases at V and 5 bases at J, with 13 bases between. The CDR3 nucleotides are TGTGCCAGCAGTAGGGGGAGCCTAAACAATGAGCAGTTCTTC. This sequence encodes CASSRGSLNNEQFF.